Given below is one T cell receptor beta chain in context. The sample is drawn from a study of blood T cell repertoires in COVID-19. Measured with immunoSEQ multiplex PCR; TCRdb has only the in-frame clones, and not every one. The table has 250,000 to 300,000 clones, about 89% seen once. The germline CDR1 and CDR2 sequences are SGHRS and YFSETQ. CDR3 length equals 14 residues. Trimming shortened V by 0 bases and J by 7 bases, and 13 bases separated the two germline ends. This chain joins TRBV5-1 and TRBJ1-1; D gene ambiguous. This TCR came from a man aged 35 to 55 with acute or convalescent COVID-19. Sequencing was carried out using peripheral blood. The CDR3 DNA follows: TGCGCCAGCAGCTTGGGGAGTTCGGCAAATGAAGCTTTCTTT. It encodes CASSLGSSANEAFF.